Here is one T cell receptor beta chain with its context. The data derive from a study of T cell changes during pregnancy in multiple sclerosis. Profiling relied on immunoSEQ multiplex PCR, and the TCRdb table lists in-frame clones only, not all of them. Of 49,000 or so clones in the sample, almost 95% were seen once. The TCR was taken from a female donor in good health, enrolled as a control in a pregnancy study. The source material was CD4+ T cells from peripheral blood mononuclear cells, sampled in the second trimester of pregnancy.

The CDR3: CAWSREANTEAFF. As DNA, the CDR3 is TGTGCCTGGAGTCGGGAGGCGAACACTGAAGCTTTCTTT. This chain joins TRBV30 and TRBJ1-1, with D uncertain. The CDR3 consists of 13 residues. Germline CDR1 reads GTSNPN; CDR2 reads SVGIG (reference sequence). V gave up 2 bases and J gave up 1 base, with 8 bases separating them.